The sequence of this T cell receptor beta chain was determined in a study of blood T cell repertoires in COVID-19. Study-wide background: The samples span acute and convalescent COVID-19 from the United States, Italy and Spain. The analysed material was cDNA or gDNA that came from T cells, B-cell-depleted T cells, or PBMCs.

In the original analysis: Amplification with reference gene primers provided the estimates of nucleated cell counts. The method was immunoSEQ multiplex PCR; TCRdb's version includes in-frame clones alone and lacks a portion of them. The V and J calls and the clone size are those of that table, but D and trimming were determined from the DNA. The sample contains 40,000 or so clones, around 85% of which appear only once. V trimming: 4 bases; J trimming: 1 base; junction bases outside the gene matches: 5. Germline CDR1 and CDR2: MNHEY and SVGAGI. There are 16 residues in the CDR3. Material for sequencing was peripheral blood. The rearrangement uses TRBV6-5 and TRBJ2-5, with 11 bases aligning to TRBD2. This sequence originates from a man aged 40-50 years with active or convalescent COVID-19. CDR3 sequence: CASSLASGRTQETQYF. The CDR3 bases are TGTGCCAGCAGTTTAGCTAGCGGGAGGACCCAAGAGACCCAGTACTTC.